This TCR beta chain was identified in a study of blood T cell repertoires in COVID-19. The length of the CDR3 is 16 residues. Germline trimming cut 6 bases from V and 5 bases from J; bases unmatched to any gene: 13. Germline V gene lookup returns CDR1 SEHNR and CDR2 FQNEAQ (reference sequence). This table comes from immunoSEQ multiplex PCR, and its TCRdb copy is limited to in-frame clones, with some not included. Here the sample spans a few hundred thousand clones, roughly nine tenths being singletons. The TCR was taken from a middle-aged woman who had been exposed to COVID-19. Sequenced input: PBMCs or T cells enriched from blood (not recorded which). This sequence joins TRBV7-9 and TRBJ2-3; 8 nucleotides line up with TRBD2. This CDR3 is CASSPQSGGVRDTQYF. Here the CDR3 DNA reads TGTGCCAGCAGTCCCCAATCGGGGGGGGTCAGAGATACGCAGTATTTT.